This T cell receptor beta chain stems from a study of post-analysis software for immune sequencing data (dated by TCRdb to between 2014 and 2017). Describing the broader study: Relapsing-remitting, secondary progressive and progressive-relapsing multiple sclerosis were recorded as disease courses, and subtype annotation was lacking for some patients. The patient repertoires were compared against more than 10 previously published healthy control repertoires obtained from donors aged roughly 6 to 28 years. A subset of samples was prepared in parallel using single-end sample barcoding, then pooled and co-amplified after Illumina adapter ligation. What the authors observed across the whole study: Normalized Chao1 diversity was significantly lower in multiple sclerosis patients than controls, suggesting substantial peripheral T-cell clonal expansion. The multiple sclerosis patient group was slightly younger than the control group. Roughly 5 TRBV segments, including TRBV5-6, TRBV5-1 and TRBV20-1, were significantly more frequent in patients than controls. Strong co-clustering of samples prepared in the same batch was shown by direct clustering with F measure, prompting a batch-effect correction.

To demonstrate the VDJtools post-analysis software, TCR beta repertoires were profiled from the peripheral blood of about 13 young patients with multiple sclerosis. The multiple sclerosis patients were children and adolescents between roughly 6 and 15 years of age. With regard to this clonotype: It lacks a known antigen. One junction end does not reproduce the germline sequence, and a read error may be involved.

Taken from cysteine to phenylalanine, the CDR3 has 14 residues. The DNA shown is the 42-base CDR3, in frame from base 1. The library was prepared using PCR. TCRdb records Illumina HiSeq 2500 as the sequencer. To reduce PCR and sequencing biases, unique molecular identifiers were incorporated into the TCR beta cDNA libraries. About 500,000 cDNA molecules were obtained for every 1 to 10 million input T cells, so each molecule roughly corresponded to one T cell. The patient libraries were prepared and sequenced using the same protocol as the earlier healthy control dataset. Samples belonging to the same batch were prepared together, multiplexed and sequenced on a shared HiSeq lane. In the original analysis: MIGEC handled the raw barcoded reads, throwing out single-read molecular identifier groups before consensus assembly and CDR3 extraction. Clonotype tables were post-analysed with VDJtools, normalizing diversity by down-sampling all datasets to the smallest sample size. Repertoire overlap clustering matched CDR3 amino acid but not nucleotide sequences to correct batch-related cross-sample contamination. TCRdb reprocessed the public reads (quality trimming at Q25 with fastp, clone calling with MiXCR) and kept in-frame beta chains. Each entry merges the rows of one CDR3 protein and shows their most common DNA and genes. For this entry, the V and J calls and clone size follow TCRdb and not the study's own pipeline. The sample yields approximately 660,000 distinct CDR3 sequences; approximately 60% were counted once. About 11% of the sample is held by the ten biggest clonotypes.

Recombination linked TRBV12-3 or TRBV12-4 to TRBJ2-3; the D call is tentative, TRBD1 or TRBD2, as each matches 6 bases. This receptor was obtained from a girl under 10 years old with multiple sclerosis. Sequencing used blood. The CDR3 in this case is CASSFIGGPDTEYF. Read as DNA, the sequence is TGTGCCAGCAGTTTTATCGGGGGCCCAGATACGGAGTATTTT.